This is a list of T cell receptor beta chains from one sample in a study of response to subunit inactivated influenza vaccine. TCRdb independently ran MiXCR on the RT-PCR reads; one entry per CDR3 protein. The sample includes about 700,000 distinct CDR3 sequences, 11% to 15% of them seen just once. Material: PBMCs from blood, obtained around two weeks before vaccination. These receptors were obtained from a man aged 50 to 59 who received an inactivated influenza vaccine. Both conserved end residues are part of each CDR3. Each record gives: V gene, clone size, D gene, J gene, CDR3 protein, CDR3 DNA. D genes are given only for firm matches. Clone size appears in some rows only: once, few, many, or a class for an expanded clone.

V gene: TRBV4-2; clone size: NA; D gene: NA; J gene: TRBJ1-2; CDR3 protein: CASSQRAGDGYTF; CDR3 DNA: TGTGCCAGCAGCCAAAGGGCAGGGGATGGCTACACCTTC
V gene: TRBV7-2; clone size: NA; D gene: TRBD2; J gene: TRBJ2-3; CDR3 protein: CASSLYRGGSDTQYF; CDR3 DNA: TGTGCCAGCAGCTTATACCGGGGGGGTTCAGATACGCAGTATTTT
V gene: TRBV30; clone size: NA; D gene: NA; J gene: TRBJ2-1; CDR3 protein: CAWSRGAASGEQFF; CDR3 DNA: TGTGCCTGGAGCAGGGGGGCGGCCTCCGGAGAGCAGTTCTTC
V gene: TRBV28; clone size: NA; D gene: TRBD2; J gene: TRBJ2-1; CDR3 protein: CASSLAGGGGEQFF; CDR3 DNA: TGTGCCAGCAGTTTAGCGGGAGGGGGAGGTGAGCAGTTCTTC
V gene: TRBV28; clone size: many; D gene: NA; J gene: TRBJ2-2; CDR3 protein: CASSRLARSGELFF; CDR3 DNA: TGTGCCAGCAGCCGACTGGCGCGGTCCGGGGAGCTGTTTTTT
V gene: TRBV7-2; clone size: NA; D gene: TRBD2; J gene: TRBJ2-1; CDR3 protein: CASSLGLAGQFF; CDR3 DNA: TGTGCCAGCAGCTTAGGACTAGCGGGGCAGTTCTTC
V gene: TRBV29-1; clone size: many; D gene: TRBD2; J gene: TRBJ2-1; CDR3 protein: CSVEFAGGPHNEQFF; CDR3 DNA: TGCAGCGTTGAGTTTGCGGGAGGGCCCCACAATGAGCAGTTCTTC
V gene: TRBV20-1; clone size: few; D gene: TRBD2; J gene: TRBJ2-7; CDR3 protein: CSALAGGLSYEQYF; CDR3 DNA: TGCAGTGCTTTAGCGGGGGGGCTTTCCTACGAGCAGTACTTC
V gene: TRBV28; clone size: NA; D gene: NA; J gene: TRBJ2-3; CDR3 protein: CASMAGTGGRDTQYF; CDR3 DNA: TGTGCCAGCATGGCCGGGACTGGAGGTCGAGATACGCAGTATTTT
V gene: TRBV20-1; clone size: NA; D gene: NA; J gene: TRBJ2-1; CDR3 protein: CSAIDPRGVVEQFF; CDR3 DNA: TGCAGTGCTATAGACCCCCGTGGAGTAGTTGAGCAGTTCTTC
V gene: TRBV12-3/TRBV12-4; clone size: many; D gene: TRBD2; J gene: TRBJ2-1; CDR3 protein: CASSLSGAYNEQFF; CDR3 DNA: TGTGCCAGCAGCTTGAGCGGGGCGTACAATGAGCAGTTCTTC
V gene: TRBV13; clone size: NA; D gene: NA; J gene: TRBJ2-1; CDR3 protein: CASSGARGREQFF; CDR3 DNA: TGTGCCAGCAGCGGCGCGCGTGGTCGTGAGCAGTTCTTC
V gene: TRBV5-1; clone size: few; D gene: NA; J gene: TRBJ2-5; CDR3 protein: CASRSGVGETQYF; CDR3 DNA: TGCGCCAGCAGATCGGGGGTAGGAGAGACCCAGTACTTC
V gene: TRBV20-1; clone size: few; D gene: TRBD1; J gene: TRBJ1-6; CDR3 protein: CSAPGTVYNSPLHF; CDR3 DNA: TGCAGTGCTCCCGGGACAGTATATAATTCACCCCTCCACTTT
V gene: TRBV24-1; clone size: NA; D gene: TRBD2; J gene: TRBJ2-5; CDR3 protein: CATTDPSGGKETQYF; CDR3 DNA: TGTGCCACCACCGACCCTAGCGGGGGTAAAGAGACCCAGTACTTC
V gene: TRBV9; clone size: few; D gene: TRBD2; J gene: TRBJ2-1; CDR3 protein: CASSDNGRGTTFF; CDR3 DNA: TGTGCCAGCAGCGATAACGGACGAGGGACTACGTTCTTC
V gene: TRBV27; clone size: NA; D gene: NA; J gene: TRBJ1-1; CDR3 protein: CASSLRGYKNTEAFF; CDR3 DNA: TGTGCCAGCAGCTTGAGGGGTTATAAGAACACTGAAGCTTTCTTT
V gene: TRBV5-5; clone size: NA; D gene: TRBD1; J gene: TRBJ2-5; CDR3 protein: CASSFEQGTQETQYF; CDR3 DNA: TGTGCCAGCAGCTTCGAACAGGGGACCCAAGAGACCCAGTACTTC
V gene: TRBV29-1; clone size: few; D gene: NA; J gene: TRBJ2-1; CDR3 protein: CSVVGGLAYNEQFF; CDR3 DNA: TGCAGCGTTGTGGGGGGGCTTGCCTACAATGAGCAGTTCTTC
V gene: TRBV6-2/TRBV6-3; clone size: NA; D gene: NA; J gene: TRBJ1-1; CDR3 protein: CASSRRGVNTEAFF; CDR3 DNA: TGTGCCAGCAGCCGACGGGGGGTTAACACTGAAGCTTTCTTT
V gene: TRBV24-1; clone size: few; D gene: TRBD2; J gene: TRBJ2-1; CDR3 protein: CATSDPSGRVHNEQFF; CDR3 DNA: TGTGCCACCAGTGACCCCTCGGGGAGGGTCCACAATGAGCAGTTCTTC
V gene: TRBV7-2; clone size: few; D gene: NA; J gene: TRBJ2-5; CDR3 protein: CASSILRETQYF; CDR3 DNA: TGTGCCAGCAGCATACTTAGGGAGACCCAGTACTTC
V gene: TRBV20-1; clone size: NA; D gene: TRBD1; J gene: TRBJ1-1; CDR3 protein: CSAINGQGGGTEAFF; CDR3 DNA: TGCAGTGCCATAAACGGACAGGGAGGAGGTACTGAAGCTTTCTTT
V gene: TRBV6-2/TRBV6-3; clone size: NA; D gene: NA; J gene: TRBJ2-7; CDR3 protein: CASSYEKARVTYEQYF; CDR3 DNA: TGTGCCAGCAGTTACGAAAAGGCAAGGGTTACCTACGAGCAGTACTTC
V gene: TRBV27; clone size: NA; D gene: NA; J gene: TRBJ1-3; CDR3 protein: CASSFRFGNTIYF; CDR3 DNA: TGTGCCAGCAGTTTCAGATTTGGAAACACCATATATTTT
V gene: TRBV7-2; clone size: few; D gene: TRBD2; J gene: TRBJ2-7; CDR3 protein: CASSRTLAEPYEQYF; CDR3 DNA: TGTGCCAGCAGCCGGACTCTAGCGGAGCCCTACGAGCAGTACTTC
V gene: TRBV29-1; clone size: few; D gene: NA; J gene: TRBJ2-7; CDR3 protein: CSVAPDNFYEQYF; CDR3 DNA: TGCAGCGTTGCACCGGACAACTTCTACGAGCAGTACTTC
V gene: TRBV20-1; clone size: NA; D gene: NA; J gene: TRBJ1-1; CDR3 protein: CSARGQTEAFF; CDR3 DNA: TGCAGTGCTAGAGGGCAGACTGAAGCTTTCTTT
V gene: TRBV4-1; clone size: few; D gene: NA; J gene: TRBJ2-1; CDR3 protein: CASSQDNSRSSYNEQFF; CDR3 DNA: TGCGCCAGCAGCCAAGATAATAGCAGGAGCTCCTACAATGAGCAGTTCTTC
V gene: TRBV7-9; clone size: few; D gene: TRBD1; J gene: TRBJ2-7; CDR3 protein: CASSHGGQGLSEQYF; CDR3 DNA: TGTGCCAGCAGTCACGGGGGACAGGGGTTATCCGAGCAGTACTTC
V gene: TRBV7-2; clone size: many; D gene: NA; J gene: TRBJ2-2; CDR3 protein: CASSLVVGGELFF; CDR3 DNA: TGTGCCAGCAGCTTAGTGGTAGGCGGGGAGCTGTTTTTT
V gene: TRBV12-3/TRBV12-4; clone size: NA; D gene: NA; J gene: TRBJ2-1; CDR3 protein: CASSLDSHSYDEQFF; CDR3 DNA: TGTGCCAGCAGTCTGGACTCGCACTCCTACGATGAGCAGTTCTTC
V gene: TRBV19; clone size: NA; D gene: TRBD2; J gene: TRBJ2-7; CDR3 protein: CASSITTSLAPNEQYF; CDR3 DNA: TGTGCCAGTAGTATAACGACTAGCCTTGCACCCAACGAGCAGTACTTC
V gene: TRBV4-3; clone size: few; D gene: TRBD2; J gene: TRBJ2-7; CDR3 protein: CASSQDPVPGLNYEQYF; CDR3 DNA: TGCGCCAGCAGCCAAGATCCGGTCCCGGGACTAAACTACGAGCAGTACTTC
V gene: TRBV4-3; clone size: NA; D gene: TRBD2; J gene: TRBJ2-1; CDR3 protein: CASSSLPGGEARGEQFF; CDR3 DNA: TGCGCCAGCAGCTCTTTACCGGGGGGTGAAGCGCGCGGTGAGCAGTTCTTC
V gene: TRBV20-1; clone size: few; D gene: TRBD2; J gene: TRBJ2-1; CDR3 protein: CSARDGLAGINEQFF; CDR3 DNA: TGCAGTGCTAGAGATGGCCTAGCGGGAATCAATGAGCAGTTCTTC
V gene: TRBV18; clone size: NA; D gene: NA; J gene: TRBJ2-7; CDR3 protein: CASSLDLPSEQYF; CDR3 DNA: TGTGCCAGCTCGCTGGACTTGCCTTCCGAGCAGTACTTC
V gene: TRBV20-1; clone size: few; D gene: NA; J gene: TRBJ1-1; CDR3 protein: CSNRGGIGTEAFF; CDR3 DNA: TGCTCAAACCGAGGGGGGATTGGAACTGAAGCTTTCTTT
V gene: TRBV7-2; clone size: many; D gene: TRBD1; J gene: TRBJ2-4; CDR3 protein: CASSPQGNIQYF; CDR3 DNA: TGTGCCAGCAGCCCACAGGGGAACATTCAGTACTTC
V gene: TRBV7-9; clone size: few; D gene: TRBD2; J gene: TRBJ2-5; CDR3 protein: CASSLGGSGQETQYF; CDR3 DNA: TGTGCCAGCAGCTTAGGGGGTAGCGGGCAAGAGACCCAGTACTTC
V gene: TRBV29-1; clone size: many; D gene: NA; J gene: TRBJ1-4; CDR3 protein: CSVEPGVGEKLFF; CDR3 DNA: TGCAGCGTTGAACCGGGGGTCGGTGAAAAACTGTTTTTT
V gene: TRBV6-1; clone size: few; D gene: NA; J gene: TRBJ2-7; CDR3 protein: CATIVQGNYEQYF; CDR3 DNA: TGTGCCACCATAGTACAGGGCAACTACGAGCAGTACTTC
V gene: TRBV6-2/TRBV6-3; clone size: NA; D gene: NA; J gene: TRBJ2-1; CDR3 protein: CASSYSSLLVRTHSSYNEQFF; CDR3 DNA: TGTGCCAGCAGTTACTCGTCTTTACTAGTAAGGACCCACAGCTCCTACAATGAGCAGTTCTTC
V gene: TRBV11-2; clone size: many; D gene: NA; J gene: TRBJ2-5; CDR3 protein: CASSLALTETQYF; CDR3 DNA: TGTGCCAGCAGCTTGGCCTTAACGGAGACCCAGTACTTC
V gene: TRBV7-2; clone size: few; D gene: NA; J gene: TRBJ2-5; CDR3 protein: CASSPYPGRILQETQYF; CDR3 DNA: TGTGCCAGCAGTCCTTACCCGGGACGGATCCTCCAAGAGACCCAGTACTTC
V gene: TRBV3-1; clone size: NA; D gene: TRBD2; J gene: TRBJ2-1; CDR3 protein: CASSYPSSGGYNEQFF; CDR3 DNA: TGTGCCAGCAGCTACCCGTCTAGCGGGGGGTACAATGAGCAGTTCTTC
V gene: TRBV28; clone size: many; D gene: NA; J gene: TRBJ1-4; CDR3 protein: CASSLAWDGGFGKLFF; CDR3 DNA: TGTGCCAGCAGTTTAGCTTGGGACGGGGGTTTCGGAAAACTGTTTTTT
V gene: TRBV9; clone size: NA; D gene: TRBD2; J gene: TRBJ2-1; CDR3 protein: CASSVDPPLAGIYNEQFF; CDR3 DNA: TGTGCCAGCAGCGTAGATCCCCCTCTAGCGGGAATTTACAATGAGCAGTTCTTC
V gene: TRBV5-1; clone size: few; D gene: TRBD1; J gene: TRBJ1-2; CDR3 protein: CASSPLGQAYTF; CDR3 DNA: TGCGCCAGCAGCCCCCTAGGACAGGCCTACACCTTC
V gene: TRBV10-3; clone size: NA; D gene: NA; J gene: TRBJ1-2; CDR3 protein: CAIKTAPNNGYTF; CDR3 DNA: TGTGCCATAAAGACAGCGCCTAACAATGGCTACACCTTC
V gene: TRBV7-2; clone size: NA; D gene: TRBD1; J gene: TRBJ1-2; CDR3 protein: CASSFGTGVFYGYTF; CDR3 DNA: TGTGCCAGCAGCTTTGGGACAGGGGTTTTCTATGGCTACACCTTC
V gene: TRBV11-2; clone size: few; D gene: NA; J gene: TRBJ1-2; CDR3 protein: CASSLDSEDYGYTF; CDR3 DNA: TGTGCCAGCAGCTTAGATAGCGAGGACTATGGCTACACCTTC
V gene: TRBV25-1; clone size: few; D gene: NA; J gene: TRBJ2-1; CDR3 protein: CASSVISAGYEQFF; CDR3 DNA: TGTGCCAGCAGTGTGATCTCAGCGGGTTATGAGCAGTTCTTC
V gene: TRBV20-1; clone size: NA; D gene: NA; J gene: TRBJ1-4; CDR3 protein: CSASQGTNEKLFF; CDR3 DNA: TGCAGTGCGAGTCAGGGCACTAATGAAAAACTGTTTTTT
V gene: TRBV5-1; clone size: few; D gene: NA; J gene: TRBJ1-4; CDR3 protein: CASSLDGTPNEKLFF; CDR3 DNA: TGCGCCAGCAGCTTGGACGGGACTCCTAATGAAAAACTGTTTTTT
V gene: TRBV5-1; clone size: few; D gene: NA; J gene: TRBJ2-7; CDR3 protein: CASSLVSPTYEQYF; CDR3 DNA: TGCGCCAGCAGCTTGGTATCACCGACCTACGAGCAGTACTTC
V gene: TRBV2; clone size: NA; D gene: NA; J gene: TRBJ2-3; CDR3 protein: CASSSGPMTDTQYF; CDR3 DNA: TGTGCCAGCAGCTCGGGACCCATGACAGATACGCAGTATTTT
V gene: TRBV6-5; clone size: few; D gene: NA; J gene: TRBJ1-5; CDR3 protein: CASSYVSWGAWDQPQHF; CDR3 DNA: TGTGCCAGCAGTTACGTGTCGTGGGGGGCGTGGGATCAGCCCCAGCATTTT
V gene: TRBV18; clone size: NA; D gene: NA; J gene: TRBJ2-7; CDR3 protein: CASSPQGRSYEQYF; CDR3 DNA: TGTGCCAGCTCACCCCAGGGGCGATCCTACGAGCAGTACTTC